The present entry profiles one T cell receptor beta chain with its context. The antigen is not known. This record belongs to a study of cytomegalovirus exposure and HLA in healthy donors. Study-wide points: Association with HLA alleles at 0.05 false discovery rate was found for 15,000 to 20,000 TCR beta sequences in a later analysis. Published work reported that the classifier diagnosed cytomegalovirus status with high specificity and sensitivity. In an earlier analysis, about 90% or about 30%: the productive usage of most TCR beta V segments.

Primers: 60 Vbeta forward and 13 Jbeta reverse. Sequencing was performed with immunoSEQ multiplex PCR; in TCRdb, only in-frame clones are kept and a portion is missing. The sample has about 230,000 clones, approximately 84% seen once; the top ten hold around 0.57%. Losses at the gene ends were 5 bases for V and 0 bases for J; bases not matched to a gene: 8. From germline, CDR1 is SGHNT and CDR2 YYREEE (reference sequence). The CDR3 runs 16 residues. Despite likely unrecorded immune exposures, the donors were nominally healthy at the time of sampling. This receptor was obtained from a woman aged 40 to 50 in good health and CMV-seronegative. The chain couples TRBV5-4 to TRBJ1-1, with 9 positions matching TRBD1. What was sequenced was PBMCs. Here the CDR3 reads CASSPGTGTMNTEAFF. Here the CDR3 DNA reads TGTGCCAGCAGTCCCGGGACAGGGACCATGAACACTGAAGCTTTCTTT. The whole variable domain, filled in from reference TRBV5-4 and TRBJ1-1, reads ETGVTQSPTHLIKTRGQQVTLRCSSQSGHNTVSWYQQALGQGPQFIFQYYREEENGRGNFPPRFSGLQFPNYSSELNVNALELDDSALYLCASSPGTGTMNTEAFFGQGTRLTVV.